The present TCR beta chain was sequenced within a study of T cell responses to AZD1222 COVID-19 vaccine. Study-level points and caveats: There were mostly white British donors and more females than males, and clonal diversity was possibly underestimated. Samples come after the peak T cell response, not at day 14. Researchers report vaccine-associated CD4 TCRs spanning spike, with dominance at 160-218 and 743-854.

About this clone: Its cognate antigen is unknown.

Assay used: immunoSEQ multiplex PCR; TCRdb lists only in-frame clones, some missing. The profile shows over 130,000 clones, roughly 90% of them singletons. Second doses that came at about 4 or about 12 weeks were put together. V lost 3 bases, J lost 7 bases, and 10 bases lay in between. The length of the CDR3 is 14 residues. Germline V gene data show CDR1 as LNHDA and CDR2 as SQIVND (reference sequence). The sequence came from an adult who received the AZD1222 COVID-19 vaccine. J is TRBJ1-6 and V is TRBV19, with a weak D call TRBD1 (5 bases). Sequenced material: peripheral blood, taken 28 days after the second AZD1222 dose. The CDR3 loop reads CASSMGRLNSPLHF. The CDR3 DNA sequence: TGTGCCAGTAGTATGGGACGGCTGAATTCACCCCTCCACTTT.